One sample yielded the 22 T cell receptor beta chains listed below, sequenced in a study of cytomegalovirus exposure and HLA in healthy donors. The PCR contained 60 Vbeta and 13 Jbeta primers. TCRdb's copy holds only in-frame clones and misses some; the assay was immunoSEQ multiplex PCR. The sample consists of 85,000 to 130,000 clones, more than 65% of them appearing once. The sample comprised PBMCs. The receptors derive from a woman aged 50 to 60 in good health and CMV-seropositive.

The rearrangement uses TRBV6-5 and TRBJ1-1; no definite D call. This CDR3 is built from 16 residues. Germline assignment: CDR1 MNHEY and CDR2 SVGAGI. The V and J ends lost 2 bases and 2 bases respectively, with 15 bases between them. The CDR3 DNA follows: TGTGCCAGCAGTTACGAGGCGGGAGTCGGTAACACTGAAGCTTTCTTT. Amino acids: CASSYEAGVGNTEAFF.

This clone has a handful of counts. V and J are TRBV9 and TRBJ2-7; 7 bases are a match to TRBD1. Germline loops: CDR1 SGDLS, CDR2 YYNGEE. The CDR3 sequence is 13 residues long. V shed 0 bases, J shed 5 bases, and the junction held 2 bases outside the gene matches. CDR3 amino acids: CASSVGQGDEQYF. The CDR3, as DNA: TGTGCCAGCAGCGTAGGACAGGGAGACGAGCAGTACTTC.

The chain couples TRBV6-1 to TRBJ1-2; the match to TRBD1 covers 9 bases. There are 17 residues in the CDR3. Germline CDR1 reads MNHNS; CDR2 reads SASEGT. Unmatched junction bases numbered 11, after V lost 0 bases and J lost 6 bases. The CDR3 loop reads CASSEAPPGQGTDGYTF. CDR3 sequence (DNA): TGTGCCAGCAGTGAAGCCCCTCCCGGACAGGGGACAGATGGCTACACCTTC.

This clone was seen only once. The chain combines TRBV5-6 with TRBJ1-2; D perhaps matches TRBD1 (6 bases). V was shortened by 2 bases and J by 1 base, with 21 bases between the two germline ends. Germline V gene data show CDR1 as SGHDT and CDR2 as YYEEEE. This CDR3 contains 18 residues. As DNA, the CDR3 is TGTGCCAGCAGCTTTTTGTCATCCAGGGGAGACATTAACTATGGCTACACCTTC. Its translation: CASSFLSSRGDINYGYTF. Looking up the rest from reference TRBV5-6 and TRBJ1-2 gives the full variable domain: DAGVTQSPTHLIKTRGQQVTLRCSPKSGHDTVSWYQQALGQGPQFIFQYYEEEERQRGNFPDRFSGHQFPNYSSELNVNALLLGDSALYLCASSFLSSRGDINYGYTFGSGTRLTVV.

In its sample, this clone was seen a few times. Within the sample, other DNA sequences also encode this same CDR3. The V and J genes are TRBV6-1 and TRBJ2-2; no clear D gene. The V gene lost 2 bases and the J gene lost 5 bases, with 3 bases spanning the gap. This CDR3 spans 12 amino acids. The germline CDR1 and CDR2 sequences are MNHNS and SASEGT. CDR3 DNA: TGTGCCAGCAGTGAATTAACCGGGGAGCTGTTTTTT. Amino acid sequence: CASSELTGELFF.

The chain couples TRBV5-1 to TRBJ2-1; TRBD2 might be the D (7 bases). V gave up 2 bases and J gave up 8 bases, with 17 bases separating them. CDR3 length: 15 residues. From germline, CDR1 is SGHRS and CDR2 YFSETQ. The CDR3 region has the DNA TGCGCCAGCAGCTTATTAGGTGGGGGGGGCGATGAGCAGTTCTTC. Amino acid sequence: CASSLLGGGGDEQFF.

By proportion, this clone is medium-sized. The chain links TRBV5-1 to TRBJ1-1; weak D call: TRBD1 (6 bases). V lost 4 bases and J 0 bases, leaving 16 bases between the germline ends. The CDR3 length is 16 residues. Per the germline V gene, CDR1 is SGHRS and CDR2 is YFSETQ. Here the CDR3 DNA reads TGCGCCAGCAGCCTCGCGGGGGCGTCCATGAACACTGAAGCTTTCTTT. It yields the protein CASSLAGASMNTEAFF.

This clone was counted a few times. The CDR3 sequence: CASSRQVNTEAFF. The DNA for the CDR3 is TGTGCCAGCAGCCGACAGGTAAACACTGAAGCTTTCTTT. The rearrangement links TRBV5-4 to TRBJ1-1; a weak D match, TRBD1 (6 bases). Germline CDR1 SGHNT, CDR2 YYREEE (reference sequence). Trimming took off 4 bases at V and 2 bases at J, with 9 bases between the two ends. CDR3 length: 13 residues.

The chain recombines TRBV29-1 with TRBJ2-3; 12 nucleotides match TRBD2. CDR1 is SQVTM, CDR2 ANQGSEA, per germline. Germline trimming cut 5 bases from V and 2 bases from J; bases unmatched to any gene: 17. The CDR3 is 19 residues long. CDR3: CSVRVLAGGGTSNTDTQYF. CDR3 nucleotide sequence: TGCAGCGTTCGGGTTCTAGCGGGAGGGGGGACCTCTAACACAGATACGCAGTATTTT.

This clone occurred a few times. The chain couples TRBV21-1 to TRBJ2-2; the DNA was not compared with TRBD1, the D call given in the table. TRBV21-1 is a pseudogene segment. CDR3 length: 19 amino acids. The CDR3 sequence is CASSPRDREGDKDTGELFF. The CDR3 coding sequence is TGTGCCAGCAGCCCACGGGACAGGGAAGGGGATAAGGACACCGGGGAGCTGTTTTTT.

This clone occurred a few times. V and J are TRBV19 and TRBJ2-4, with 9 bases identical to TRBD1. The ends lost 6 bases at V and 0 bases at J; junction bases unmatched: 6. Germline CDR1 and CDR2: LNHDA and SQIVND (reference sequence). The CDR3 length is 16 residues. The CDR3 here is CASSQPGQGAKNIQYF. The CDR3 region has the DNA TGTGCCAGTAGCCAGCCGGGACAGGGAGCCAAAAACATTCAGTACTTC.

V and J are TRBV2 and TRBJ2-3; the match to TRBD2 covers 16 bases. The CDR3 consists of 15 residues. Germline V lookup: CDR1 SNHLY, CDR2 FYNNEI. The J segment lost 6 bases and the V segment lost 8 bases, leaving 5 bases of the junction unmatched. The CDR3 protein is CASPGLAGGKDTQYF. CDR3 sequence (DNA): TGTGCCAGCCCGGGACTAGCGGGAGGGAAGGATACGCAGTATTTT.

A few counts support this clone. The rearrangement links TRBV4-1 to TRBJ2-7, with 10 bases fitting TRBD2. Germline-derived CDR1 and CDR2 are MGHRA and YSYEKL. This CDR3 is 15 amino acids long. With V trimmed by 0 bases and J by 12 bases, 11 bases remained unmatched. The chain's CDR3 is CASSQDGAGGLAPYF. The DNA for the CDR3 is TGCGCCAGCAGCCAAGATGGAGCGGGAGGGCTCGCCCCGTACTTC.

The J gene is TRBJ2-3, the V gene TRBV6-1; D is undetermined. Germline values: CDR1 MNHNS, CDR2 SASEGT. Trimming removed 3 bases from V and 3 bases from J, with 13 bases in between. The CDR3 is 15 amino acids. CDR3 amino acids: CASSDGIWATDTQYF. CDR3 DNA sequence: TGTGCCAGCAGTGATGGCATTTGGGCGACAGATACGCAGTATTTT.

V and J are TRBV27 and TRBJ1-5; 8 nucleotides agree with TRBD1. V lost 0 bases and J lost 3; bases outside the gene matches: 4. CDR1 and CDR2 (germline): MNHEY, SMNVEV (reference sequence). This CDR3 region has 16 residues. CDR3 DNA sequence: TGTGCCAGCAGTTTATCGACGGACAGGGTCAATCAGCCCCAGCATTTT. Translating it yields CASSLSTDRVNQPQHF.

The V and J genes are TRBV6-6 and TRBJ1-5; 8 nucleotides line up with TRBD1. This CDR3 contains 15 residues. In germline, CDR1 is MNHNY, CDR2 SVGAGI (reference sequence). Trimming took 2 bases from V and 7 from J; bases not matched to a gene: 7. CDR3 sequence reads: CASSYATGDRQPQHF. In DNA form, the CDR3 reads TGTGCCAGCAGTTACGCAACAGGGGACAGGCAGCCCCAGCATTTT.

The genes are TRBV6-1 and TRBJ1-1; D is unclear. This CDR3 is built from 16 residues. Trimming stripped 6 bases from V and 1 base from J, with 18 bases between. Per the germline V gene, CDR1 is MNHNS and CDR2 is SASEGT. In nucleotides, the CDR3 is TGTGCCAGCAGGGAAAATACGGGGTTTCCGAACACTGAAGCTTTCTTT. Translated: CASRENTGFPNTEAFF.

This chain uses TRBV7-9 with TRBJ2-7; D unclear. The CDR3 length is 12 residues. V was shortened by 5 bases and J by 4 bases, with 9 bases between the two germline ends. CDR1 is SEHNR, CDR2 FQNEAQ, per germline (reference sequence). CDR3: CASSPDIYEQYF. CDR3 DNA sequence: TGTGCCAGCAGCCCCGACATATACGAGCAGTACTTC.

The V call is TRBV14, the J call TRBJ2-2; the D is unclear. The CDR3 contains 16 residues. V shed 0 bases and J shed 6 bases, with 14 bases lying between them. Looked up from germline, CDR1 is SGHDN and CDR2 is FVKESK. CDR3 bases: TGTGCCAGCAGCCAAGATCCCCTATTTCGTCCCGGGGAGCTGTTTTTT. Translated, it gives CASSQDPLFRPGELFF. The full variable domain, in which reference TRBV14 and TRBJ2-2 provide the parts outside the CDR3, is EAGVTQFPSHSVIEKGQTVTLRCDPISGHDNLYWYRRVMGKEIKFLLHFVKESKQDESGMPNNRFLAERTGGTYSTLKVQPAELEDSGVYFCASSQDPLFRPGELFFGEGSRLTVL.

The rearrangement joins TRBV2 to TRBJ2-7, with TRBD2 as a possible D gene (6 bases). CDR1 SNHLY and CDR2 FYNNEI come from the germline V gene. The CDR3 spans 12 residues. With 7 bases removed from V and 2 bases from J, the gap between germline ends came to 9 bases. CDR3 nucleotides: TGTGCCAGCATGGGGGGAGCCTACGAGCAGTACTTC. Encoded protein: CASMGGAYEQYF. Looking up the rest from reference TRBV2 and TRBJ2-7 gives the full variable domain: EPEVTQTPSHQVTQMGQEVILRCVPISNHLYFYWYRQILGQKVEFLVSFYNNEISEKSEIFDDQFSVERPDGSNFTLKIRSTKLEDSAMYFCASMGGAYEQYFGPGTRLTVT.

This clone has only a few counts. The genes are TRBV10-1 and TRBJ2-7, with D tentatively TRBD1 (6 bases). This CDR3 is built from 13 residues. Germline-derived CDR1 and CDR2 are WNHNN and SYGVQD (reference sequence). Between the trimmed V and J ends, which lost 4 bases and 6 bases, there was a span of 13 bases. CDR3: CASSAAGVFEQYF. As DNA, the CDR3 is TGCGCCAGCAGTGCTGCAGGGGTGTTCGAGCAGTACTTC.

CDR3 residues: CASSGGTGGAEAFF. The CDR3 nucleotides read TGTGCCAGCAGCGGGGGGACAGGGGGGGCTGAAGCTTTCTTT. J is TRBJ1-1 and V is TRBV9, with TRBD1 matching 11 bases. The CDR3 has 14 amino acids. V lost 3 bases and J lost 6; bases outside the gene matches: 4. From germline, CDR1 is SGDLS and CDR2 YYNGEE.